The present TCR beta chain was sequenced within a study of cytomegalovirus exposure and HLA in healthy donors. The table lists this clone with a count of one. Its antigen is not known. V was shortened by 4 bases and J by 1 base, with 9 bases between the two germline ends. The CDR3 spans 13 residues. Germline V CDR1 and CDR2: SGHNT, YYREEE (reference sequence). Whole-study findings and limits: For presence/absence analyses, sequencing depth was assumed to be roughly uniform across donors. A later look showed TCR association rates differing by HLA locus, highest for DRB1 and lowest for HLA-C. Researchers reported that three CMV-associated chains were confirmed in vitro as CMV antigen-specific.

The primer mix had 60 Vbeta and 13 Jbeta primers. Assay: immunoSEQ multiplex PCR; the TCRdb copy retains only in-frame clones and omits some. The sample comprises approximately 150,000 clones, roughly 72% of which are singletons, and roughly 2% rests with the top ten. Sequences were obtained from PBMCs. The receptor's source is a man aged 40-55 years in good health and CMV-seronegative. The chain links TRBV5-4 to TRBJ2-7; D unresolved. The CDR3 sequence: CASSPQVSYEQYF. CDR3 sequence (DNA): TGTGCCAGCAGCCCTCAGGTTTCCTACGAGCAGTACTTC.